Listed below are T cell receptor beta chains from one sample, sequenced in a study of cytomegalovirus exposure and HLA in healthy donors. Profiling relied on immunoSEQ multiplex PCR, and the TCRdb table lists in-frame clones only, not all of them. The table records about 200,000 clones, about 75% of them present only once. Sequences were obtained from PBMCs. These receptors all come from a male donor in good health and CMV-seronegative. The CDR3 runs from the conserved cysteine through the conserved F or W. D genes are given only for firm matches. Clone sizes are given selectively: once, few, many, or a class where the clone is expanded.

NA | TRBJ2-3 | TRBV9 | NA | CASSVAAATDTQYF | TGTGCCAGCAGCGTAGCGGCGGCCACAGATACGCAGTATTTT
NA | TRBJ2-3 | TRBV27 | TRBD1 | CASSFPGQGFTDTQYF | TGTGCCAGCAGTTTCCCCGGACAGGGATTTACAGATACGCAGTATTTT
NA | TRBJ2-5 | TRBV4-1 | TRBD1 | CASSQHITQGKETQYF | TGCGCCAGCAGCCAGCACATCACACAGGGGAAAGAGACCCAGTACTTC
NA | TRBJ1-3 | TRBV6-1 | TRBD1 | CASTTGMTGNTIYF | TGTGCCAGCACGACAGGGATGACTGGAAACACCATATATTTT
few | TRBJ2-3 | TRBV28 | TRBD2 | CASSLRTGGPDTQYF | TGTGCCAGCAGTTTAAGAACGGGAGGCCCAGATACGCAGTATTTT
NA | TRBJ2-1 | TRBV7-9 | TRBD1 | CSSSVLGQFNEQFF | TGTTCCAGCAGCGTATTGGGACAGTTCAATGAGCAGTTCTTC
NA | TRBJ2-2 | TRBV6-5 | NA | CASSYTRGNTGELFF | TGTGCCAGCAGTTACACCCGAGGGAACACCGGGGAGCTGTTTTTT
NA | TRBJ2-7 | TRBV7-2 | TRBD2 | CASSPTSGSQIYEQYF | TGTGCCAGCAGCCCCACTAGCGGGAGCCAAATCTACGAGCAGTACTTC
once | TRBJ2-2 | TRBV10-1 | TRBD1 | CASSLPGQGATGELFF | TGCGCCAGCAGTCTCCCGGGACAGGGGGCAACCGGGGAGCTGTTTTTT
NA | TRBJ2-7 | TRBV19 | TRBD1 | CASRETGTVPYEQYF | TGTGCCAGTAGGGAAACCGGGACAGTTCCCTACGAGCAGTACTTC